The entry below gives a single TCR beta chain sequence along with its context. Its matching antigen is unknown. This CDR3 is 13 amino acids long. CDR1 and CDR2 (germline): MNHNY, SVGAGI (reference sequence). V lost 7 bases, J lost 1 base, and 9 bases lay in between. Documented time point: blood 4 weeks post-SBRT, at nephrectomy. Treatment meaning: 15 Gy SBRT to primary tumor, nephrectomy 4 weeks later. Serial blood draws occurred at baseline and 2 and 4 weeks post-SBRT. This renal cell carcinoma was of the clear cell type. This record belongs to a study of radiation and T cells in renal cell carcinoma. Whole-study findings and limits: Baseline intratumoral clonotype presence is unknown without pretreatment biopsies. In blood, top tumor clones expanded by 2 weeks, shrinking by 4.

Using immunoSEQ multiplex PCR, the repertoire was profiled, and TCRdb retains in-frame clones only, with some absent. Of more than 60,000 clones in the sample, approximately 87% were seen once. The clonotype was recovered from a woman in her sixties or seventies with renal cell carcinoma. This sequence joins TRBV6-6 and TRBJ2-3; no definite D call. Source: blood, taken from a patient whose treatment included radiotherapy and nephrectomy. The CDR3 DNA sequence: TGTGCCAGCATTAAATCGGGCACAGATACGCAGTATTTT. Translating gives CASIKSGTDTQYF.